Presented here are 12 T cell receptor beta chains from one specimen sequenced in a study of T-cell reconstitution after alpha-beta-depleted transplantation in children. Researchers prepared the TCRbeta library using unique molecular identifiers, the study reports. TCRdb redid the calling of the PCR reads with MiXCR, one entry per CDR3 protein. The repertoire consists of about 980,000 distinct CDR3 sequences, with around 30% occurring once and the leading ten covering over 25%. Specimen: PBMCs, mostly from graft donor cells, collected 360 days after TCRalphabeta/CD19-depleted stem cell transplant. These receptors were collected from a boy in the first two years of life who had a stem cell transplant for SCID, so the T cells may come from the graft donor.

The rearrangement joins TRBV5-1 to TRBJ2-7, with D possibly matching TRBD2 (5 bases). This CDR3 has 15 residues. Germline CDR1 is SGHRS and CDR2 is YFSETQ. V was shortened by 4 bases and J by 0 bases, with 14 bases between the two germline ends. The CDR3 sequence is CASSTSPTSSYEQYF. The DNA for the CDR3 is TGCGCCAGCAGCACAAGTCCTACTAGCTCCTACGAGCAGTACTTC.

This chain joins TRBV5-1 and TRBJ2-5, with 8 positions matching TRBD1. V was clipped by 7 bases and J by 5 bases; unmatched bases: 7. The CDR3 consists of 13 residues. The V gene's germline CDR1 is SGHRS and CDR2 YFSETQ. In DNA form, the CDR3 reads TGCGCCAGCGGCCAGACAGGGGAGGAGACCCAGTACTTC. It yields the protein CASGQTGEETQYF.

This clonotype occurred a few times. The V gene is TRBV28, the J gene TRBJ2-1; D may be TRBD1 or TRBD2 (5 bases each). The CDR3 is 15 residues long. Germline values: CDR1 MDHEN, CDR2 SYDVKM. V lost 3 bases and J lost 1, with 10 bases in between. CDR3 region: CASSLGVASYNEQFF. The CDR3 DNA reads TGTGCCAGCAGTTTGGGGGTAGCGTCCTACAATGAGCAGTTCTTC. The entire variable domain, with the rest obtained from reference TRBV28 and TRBJ2-1, is as follows: DVKVTQSSRYLVKRTGEKVFLECVQDMDHENMFWYRQDPGLGLRLIYFSYDVKMKEKGDIPEGYSVSREKKERFSLILESASTNQTSMYLCASSLGVASYNEQFFGPGTRLTVL.

The gene calls are TRBV18 and TRBJ2-7; weak D call: TRBD2 (5 bases). Germline V lookup: CDR1 KGHSH, CDR2 LQKENI. CDR3 size: 15 residues. V shed 3 bases and J shed 5 bases, with 17 bases lying between them. CDR3 sequence: CASSPGMAVGNEQYF. DNA for the CDR3: TGTGCCAGCTCACCGGGTATGGCGGTCGGGAACGAGCAGTACTTC. The entire variable domain, with the rest obtained from reference TRBV18 and TRBJ2-7, is as follows: NAGVMQNPRHLVRRRGQEARLRCSPMKGHSHVYWYRQLPEEGLKFMVYLQKENIIDESGMPKERFSAEFPKEGPSILRIQQVVRGDSAAYFCASSPGMAVGNEQYFGPGTRLTVT.

V gene TRBV5-6 combines with J gene TRBJ2-1; the match to TRBD1 covers 8 bases. CDR1 and CDR2 (germline): SGHDT, YYEEEE. Trimming at V came to 2 bases and at J to 16 bases, leaving 8 bases not matched to a gene. This CDR3 region has 12 residues. CDR3 nucleotides: TGTGCCAGCAGCTTTGGACAGGGCCTCGCCTTCTTC. Translated: CASSFGQGLAFF.

The rearrangement joins TRBV5-1 to TRBJ2-1, with 7 bases identical to TRBD1. V gave up 4 bases and J gave up 0 bases; unmatched junction bases: 10. Germline V gene sequence: CDR1 SGHRS, CDR2 YFSETQ. This CDR3 is built from 17 residues. The DNA of the CDR3 is TGCGCCAGCAGCGAGGTGAACAGGGGTCGCTCCTACAATGAGCAGTTCTTC. This sequence encodes CASSEVNRGRSYNEQFF.

This clonotype has more than one count but fewer than ten. The chain employs TRBV12-5 and TRBJ1-5; perhaps TRBD1 as D (5 bases). Germline V CDR1 and CDR2: LGHNT, FRNRAP. V gave up 6 bases and J gave up 8 bases, with 17 bases separating them. CDR3 size: 14 residues. The CDR3 protein is CASGPTKVGEPQHF. CDR3 sequence (DNA): TGTGCTAGTGGCCCTACAAAGGTGGGGGAGCCCCAGCATTTT.

The V gene is TRBV12-3 or TRBV12-4, the J gene TRBJ2-1; the match to TRBD2 covers 8 bases. V trimming: 1 base; J trimming: 0 bases; junction bases outside the gene matches: 5. The CDR3 extends over 17 amino acids. In DNA form, the CDR3 reads TGTGCCAGCAGTTTAGGGCTAGCGGGCCCCTCCTACAATGAGCAGTTCTTC. Translation: CASSLGLAGPSYNEQFF.

The gene calls are TRBV9 and TRBJ1-3; possible D gene TRBD1, 5 bases. Germline CDR1 is SGDLS and CDR2 is YYNGEE. CDR3 length: 14 residues. Trimming took off 7 bases at V and 0 bases at J, with 11 bases between the two ends. Here the CDR3 reads CASGDGRSGNTIYF. CDR3 coding DNA: TGTGCCAGCGGGGACGGCCGCTCTGGAAACACCATATATTTT.

This chain joins TRBV27 and TRBJ2-7; 13 bases are shared with TRBD2. CDR1 and CDR2 (germline): MNHEY, SMNVEV (reference sequence). CDR3 length equals 15 residues. Trimming cost V 6 bases and J 6 bases; bases outside gene matches: 8. CDR3 bases: TGTGCCAGCAGGTGGACGGGACTAGCGGGGACCGAGCAGTACTTC. It encodes CASRWTGLAGTEQYF.

This sequence joins TRBV28 and TRBJ1-3; D gene ambiguous. The V end lost 6 bases, the J end lost 2 bases, and 11 bases lay between the germline ends. Germline CDR1 and CDR2: MDHEN and SYDVKM. This CDR3 comprises 14 residues. CDR3 loop: CASREDLPGNTIYF. The CDR3, as DNA: TGTGCCAGCAGAGAGGACTTGCCTGGAAACACCATATATTTT.

With respect to this clonotype: The junction departs from the called germline gene at one end, perhaps through a read error. The rearrangement links TRBV20-1 to TRBJ2-7, with D perhaps matching TRBD1 (6 bases). The CDR3 totals 14 residues. CDR1 is DFQATT, CDR2 SNEGSKA, per germline (reference sequence). The chain's CDR3 is CSAGDRKSSYEQYF. CDR3 coding DNA: TGCAGTGCTGGAGACAGGAAAAGCTCCTACGAGCAGTACTTC.